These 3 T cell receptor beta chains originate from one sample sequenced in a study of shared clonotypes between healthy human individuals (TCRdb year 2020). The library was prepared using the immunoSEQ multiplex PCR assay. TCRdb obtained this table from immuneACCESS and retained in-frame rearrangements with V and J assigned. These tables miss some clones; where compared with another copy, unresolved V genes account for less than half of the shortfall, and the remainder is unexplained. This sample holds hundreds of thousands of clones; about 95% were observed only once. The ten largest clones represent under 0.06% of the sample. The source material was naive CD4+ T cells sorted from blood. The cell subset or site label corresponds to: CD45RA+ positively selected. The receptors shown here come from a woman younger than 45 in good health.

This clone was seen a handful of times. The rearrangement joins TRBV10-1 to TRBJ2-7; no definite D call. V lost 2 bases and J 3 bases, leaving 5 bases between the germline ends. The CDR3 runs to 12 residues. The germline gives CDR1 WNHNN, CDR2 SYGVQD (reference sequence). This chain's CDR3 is CASSESSYEQYF. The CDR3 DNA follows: TGCGCCAGCAGTGAGAGTAGCTACGAGCAGTACTTC.

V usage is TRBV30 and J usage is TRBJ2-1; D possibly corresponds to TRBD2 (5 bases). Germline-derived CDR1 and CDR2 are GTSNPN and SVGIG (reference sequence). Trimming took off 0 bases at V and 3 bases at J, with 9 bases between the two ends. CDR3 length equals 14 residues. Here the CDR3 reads CAWSVESGYNEQFF. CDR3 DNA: TGTGCCTGGAGTGTAGAGAGCGGCTACAATGAGCAGTTCTTC.

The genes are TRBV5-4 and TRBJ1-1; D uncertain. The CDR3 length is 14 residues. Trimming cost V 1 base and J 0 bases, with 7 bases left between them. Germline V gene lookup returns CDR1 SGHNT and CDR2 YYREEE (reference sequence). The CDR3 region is CASSLTEMNTEAFF. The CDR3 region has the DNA TGTGCCAGCAGCTTGACAGAGATGAACACTGAAGCTTTCTTT.